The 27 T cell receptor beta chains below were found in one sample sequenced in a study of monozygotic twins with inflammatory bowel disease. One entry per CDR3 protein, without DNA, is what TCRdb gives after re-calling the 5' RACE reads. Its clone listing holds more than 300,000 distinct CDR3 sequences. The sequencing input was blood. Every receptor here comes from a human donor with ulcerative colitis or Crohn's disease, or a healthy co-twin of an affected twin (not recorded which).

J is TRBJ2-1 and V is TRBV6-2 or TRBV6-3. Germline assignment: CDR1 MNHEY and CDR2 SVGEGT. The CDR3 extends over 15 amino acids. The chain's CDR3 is CASSYPGACSILQFF.

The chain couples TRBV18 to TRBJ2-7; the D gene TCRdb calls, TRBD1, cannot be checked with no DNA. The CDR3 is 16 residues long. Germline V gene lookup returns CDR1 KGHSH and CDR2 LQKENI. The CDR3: CASSPHQGDSGNEQYF.

CDR3 sequence reads: CASSRGQRYTEAFF. The chain is built from TRBV4-1 and TRBJ1-1; TCRdb's D call, TRBD1, is unchecked because there is no DNA. This CDR3 contains 14 residues. Germline assignment: CDR1 MGHRA and CDR2 YSYEKL.

The CDR3: CASSLRAGTTNRDYEQYF. The V call is TRBV5-1, the J call TRBJ2-7; the D gene TCRdb calls, TRBD1, cannot be checked with no DNA. The CDR3 consists of 18 residues. The germline V gene encodes CDR1 SGHRS and CDR2 YFSETQ.

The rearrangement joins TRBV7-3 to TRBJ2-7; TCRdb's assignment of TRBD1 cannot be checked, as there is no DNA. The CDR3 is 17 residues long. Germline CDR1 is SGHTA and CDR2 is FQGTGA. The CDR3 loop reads CASSLPGQGNPPYEQYF.

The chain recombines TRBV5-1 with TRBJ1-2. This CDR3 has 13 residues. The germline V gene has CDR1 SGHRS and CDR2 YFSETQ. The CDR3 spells CASSVDRVRGYTF.

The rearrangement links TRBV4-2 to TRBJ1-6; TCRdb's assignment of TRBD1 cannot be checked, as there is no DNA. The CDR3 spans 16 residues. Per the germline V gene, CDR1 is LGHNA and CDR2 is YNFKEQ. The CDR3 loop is CASSLHLTGVDSPLHF.

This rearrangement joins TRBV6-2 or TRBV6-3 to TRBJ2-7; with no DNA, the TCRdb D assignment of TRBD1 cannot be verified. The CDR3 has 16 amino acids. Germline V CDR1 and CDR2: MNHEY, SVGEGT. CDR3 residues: CASSYEEKGPSYEQYF.

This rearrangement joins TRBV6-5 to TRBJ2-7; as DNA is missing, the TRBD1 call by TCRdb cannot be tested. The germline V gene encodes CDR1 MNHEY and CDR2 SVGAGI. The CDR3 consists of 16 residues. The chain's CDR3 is CASSYPLSGGYYEQYF.

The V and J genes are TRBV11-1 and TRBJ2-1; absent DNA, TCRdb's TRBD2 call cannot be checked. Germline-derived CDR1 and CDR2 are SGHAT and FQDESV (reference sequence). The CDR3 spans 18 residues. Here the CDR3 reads CASSLRGASGASYNEQFF.

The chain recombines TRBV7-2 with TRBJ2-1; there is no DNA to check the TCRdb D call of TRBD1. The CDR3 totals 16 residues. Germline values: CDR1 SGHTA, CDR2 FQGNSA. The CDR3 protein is CASSLIPGQGKNEQFF.

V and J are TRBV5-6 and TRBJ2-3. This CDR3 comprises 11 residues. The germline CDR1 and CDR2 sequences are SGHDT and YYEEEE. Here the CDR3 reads CASSGMDTQYF.

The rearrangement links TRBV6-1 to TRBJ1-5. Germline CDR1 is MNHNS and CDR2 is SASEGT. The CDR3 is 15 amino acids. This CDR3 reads CASRNNGYGNQPQHF.

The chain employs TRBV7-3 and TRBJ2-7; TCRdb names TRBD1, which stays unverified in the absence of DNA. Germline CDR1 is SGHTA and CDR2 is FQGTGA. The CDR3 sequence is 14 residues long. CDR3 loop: CASSPNSRAYEQYF. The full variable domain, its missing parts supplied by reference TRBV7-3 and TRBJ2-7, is GAGVSQTPSNKVTEKGKYVELRCDPISGHTALYWYRQSLGQGPEFLIYFQGTGAADDSGLPNDRFFAVRPEGSVSTLKIQRTERGDSAVYLCASSPNSRAYEQYFGPGTRLTVT.

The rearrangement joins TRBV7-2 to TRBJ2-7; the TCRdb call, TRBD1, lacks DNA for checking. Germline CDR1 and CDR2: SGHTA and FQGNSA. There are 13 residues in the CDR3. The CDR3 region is CASNNGASYEQYF.

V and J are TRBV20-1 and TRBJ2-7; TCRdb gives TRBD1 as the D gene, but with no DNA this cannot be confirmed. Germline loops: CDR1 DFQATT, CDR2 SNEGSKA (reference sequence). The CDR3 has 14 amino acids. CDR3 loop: CSARDPRGFSEQYF.

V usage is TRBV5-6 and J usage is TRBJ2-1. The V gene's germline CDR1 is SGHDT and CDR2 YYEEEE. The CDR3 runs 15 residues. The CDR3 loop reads CASSFGLSSYNEQFF.

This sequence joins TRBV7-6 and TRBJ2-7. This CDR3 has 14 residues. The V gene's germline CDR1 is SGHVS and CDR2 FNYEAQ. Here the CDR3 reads CASSLGGSYYEQYF.

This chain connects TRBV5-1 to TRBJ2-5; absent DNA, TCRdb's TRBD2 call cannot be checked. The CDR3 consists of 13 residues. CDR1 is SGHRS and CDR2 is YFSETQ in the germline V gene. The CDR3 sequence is CASSSLVQETQYF.

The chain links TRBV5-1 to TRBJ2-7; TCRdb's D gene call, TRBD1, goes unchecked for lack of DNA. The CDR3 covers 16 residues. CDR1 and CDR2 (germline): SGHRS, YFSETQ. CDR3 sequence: CASSLGPGQRTYEQYF.

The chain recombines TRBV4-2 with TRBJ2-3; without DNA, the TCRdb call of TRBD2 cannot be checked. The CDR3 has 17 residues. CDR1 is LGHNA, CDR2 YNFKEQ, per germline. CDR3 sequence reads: CASSQSLAGGPADTQYF.

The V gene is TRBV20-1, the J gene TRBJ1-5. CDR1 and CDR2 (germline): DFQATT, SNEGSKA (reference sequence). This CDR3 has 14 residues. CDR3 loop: CSAGERKGFEPQHF.

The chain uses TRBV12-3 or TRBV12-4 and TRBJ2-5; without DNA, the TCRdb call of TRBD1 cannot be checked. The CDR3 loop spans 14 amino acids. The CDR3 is CASSPARSEETQYF.

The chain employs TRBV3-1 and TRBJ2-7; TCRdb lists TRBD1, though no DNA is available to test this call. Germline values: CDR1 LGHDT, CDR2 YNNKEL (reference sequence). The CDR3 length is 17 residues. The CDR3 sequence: CASSQASAVIPRWEQYF.

The CDR3 protein is CASSMWPSSGANVLTF. The chain recombines TRBV19 with TRBJ2-6. CDR1 and CDR2 from the germline V gene are LNHDA and SQIVND (reference sequence). The CDR3 is made up of 16 amino acids.

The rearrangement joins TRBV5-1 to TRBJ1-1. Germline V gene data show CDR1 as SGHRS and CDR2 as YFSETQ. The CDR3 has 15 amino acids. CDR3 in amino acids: CASSASGSSGTEAFF.

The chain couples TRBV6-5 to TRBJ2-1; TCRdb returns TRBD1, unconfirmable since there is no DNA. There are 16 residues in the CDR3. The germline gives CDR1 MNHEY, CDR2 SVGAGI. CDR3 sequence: CASSYSIPGSVNEQFF.